This T cell receptor (delta chain) was sequenced for a study of gamma-delta chains in newborns, infants, children. Study as a whole: Polyclonal expansion of innate γδ T cells after birth follows microbial exposure.

TCRdb reprocessed the reads using CATT. The data contain 5,600 or so delta-chain clones, roughly 1.9% of them seen just once; the ten biggest clones take up under 15%. CDR1 is GEAIGNYY and CDR2 is EKD in the germline V gene. This CDR3 is 21 amino acids long. As regards this clone: One end of the junction fails to match germline, which may point to a read error. Other DNA variants within this sample encode the same CDR3.

This clonotype was obtained from a child who was a newborn, infant or young child, either healthy, febrile or measles-vaccinated (not recorded which). Input material: blood. This chain links TRDV2 with TRDJ3, with 13 bases identical to TRDD3. CDR3: CACDAVLGDTRSSWDTRQMFF. DNA for the CDR3: TGTGCCTGTGACGCCGTACTGGGGGATACGCGAAGCTCCTGGGACACCCGACAGATGTTTTTT.